These 20 T cell receptor beta chains were all obtained from the same sample, sequenced in a study of cytomegalovirus exposure and HLA in healthy donors. Amplification used 60 Vbeta primers and 13 Jbeta primers. Sequencing was performed with immunoSEQ multiplex PCR; in TCRdb, only in-frame clones are kept and a portion is missing. The sample holds fewer than 250,000 clones, around four fifths seen once. The sequencing input was PBMCs. The receptors originated from a woman in her thirties or forties in good health and CMV-seronegative.

The count of this clone is one. The chain uses TRBV5-1 and TRBJ2-1, with 10 bases matching TRBD2. This CDR3 has 16 residues. V lost 2 bases to trimming and J lost 7 bases; unmatched junction nucleotides: 9. The germline gives CDR1 SGHRS, CDR2 YFSETQ. CDR3 region: CASSFQSGRARNEQFF. In DNA, the CDR3 is TGCGCCAGCAGCTTTCAAAGCGGGAGGGCCAGGAATGAGCAGTTCTTC. Full variable domain (remainder filled in from reference TRBV5-1 and TRBJ2-1): KAGVTQTPRYLIKTRGQQVTLSCSPISGHRSVSWYQQTPGQGLQFLFEYFSETQRNKGNFPGRFSGRQFSNSRSEMNVSTLELGDSALYLCASSFQSGRARNEQFFGPGTRLTVL.

The chain employs TRBV7-2 and TRBJ1-1; tentatively, D is TRBD1 (6 bases). V lost 4 bases to trimming and J lost 4 bases, with 10 bases between them. This CDR3 has 13 amino acids. Germline V lookup: CDR1 SGHTA, CDR2 FQGNSA. The CDR3 DNA sequence: TGTGCCAGCAGCTCCACAGGGTTCACTGAAGCTTTCTTT. This encodes CASSSTGFTEAFF.

V and J are TRBV4-3 and TRBJ1-1; 9 positions match TRBD1. Germline CDR1 reads LGHNA; CDR2 reads YSLEER. This CDR3 has 15 residues. Unmatched junction bases numbered 2, after V lost 0 bases and J lost 3 bases. CDR3 loop: CASSQETGGYTEAFF. For the CDR3, the DNA is TGCGCCAGCAGCCAAGAGACAGGGGGTTACACTGAAGCTTTCTTT.

This clone has a single count. V usage is TRBV7-2 and J usage is TRBJ1-1; TRBD1 might be the D (5 bases). CDR3 length: 16 amino acids. Per germline, CDR1 SGHTA and CDR2 FQGNSA. V lost 1 base and J 0 bases, leaving 12 bases between the germline ends. The CDR3 is CASSLVGRVMNTEAFF. DNA of the CDR3: TGTGCCAGCAGCTTAGTTGGCAGGGTCATGAACACTGAAGCTTTCTTT. The complete variable domain, with remaining parts taken from reference TRBV7-2 and TRBJ1-1, reads GAGVSQSPSNKVTEKGKDVELRCDPISGHTALYWYRQSLGQGLEFLIYFQGNSAPDKSGLPSDRFSAERTGGSVSTLTIQRTQQEDSAVYLCASSLVGRVMNTEAFFGQGTRLTVV.

V is TRBV19 and J is TRBJ1-1; TRBD1 is a possible D gene (6 bases). CDR3 length: 16 residues. Germline CDR1 LNHDA, CDR2 SQIVND (reference sequence). V lost 4 bases and J 5 bases, leaving 20 bases between the germline ends. Here the CDR3 reads CASSSILSGAGTEAFF. DNA for the CDR3: TGTGCCAGTAGTAGTATATTATCAGGGGCCGGAACTGAAGCTTTCTTT.

The chain links TRBV5-6 to TRBJ1-1; TRBD1 aligns across 9 bases. CDR3 length equals 14 residues. Germline CDR1 is SGHDT and CDR2 is YYEEEE. V gave up 3 bases and J gave up 1 base; unmatched junction bases: 1. The CDR3 nucleotides read TGTGCCAGCAGCTGGGACAGGGAGAACACTGAAGCTTTCTTT. Amino acid sequence: CASSWDRENTEAFF.

The rearrangement uses TRBV7-3 and TRBJ1-2; 10 bases line up with TRBD1. With V trimmed by 5 bases and J by 3 bases, 9 bases remained unmatched. There are 16 residues in the CDR3. The V gene's germline CDR1 is SGHTA and CDR2 FQGTGA. Here the CDR3 reads CASSQTGQGGDYGYTF. The DNA for the CDR3 is TGTGCCAGCAGCCAGACAGGACAGGGGGGCGACTATGGCTACACCTTC.

V gene TRBV7-2 combines with J gene TRBJ1-2; 7 bases are shared with TRBD1. Germline-derived CDR1 and CDR2 are SGHTA and FQGNSA. The CDR3 contains 13 residues. The V and J ends lost 2 bases and 8 bases, in that order; junction bases with no gene match: 5. The CDR3 DNA reads TGTGCCAGCAGCTTAACGCGACAGGGCGGCTACACCTTC. Its translation is CASSLTRQGGYTF.

The rearrangement joins TRBV29-1 to TRBJ2-7; 10 nucleotides match TRBD1. The germline V gene has CDR1 SQVTM and CDR2 ANQGSEA. This CDR3 region has 13 residues. The ends lost 6 bases at V and 6 bases at J; junction bases unmatched: 8. CDR3: CSVSGTGAGEQYV. CDR3 DNA sequence: TGCAGCGTCTCCGGGACAGGGGCGGGCGAGCAGTACGTC.

The chain recombines TRBV13 with TRBJ2-7; 11 positions match TRBD2. The CDR3 consists of 14 residues. The germline V gene encodes CDR1 PRHDT and CDR2 FYEKMQ (reference sequence). The V segment lost 6 bases and the J segment 4 bases; nucleotides outside the gene matches: 5. The CDR3 reads CASSNGLAGYEQYF. CDR3 sequence (DNA): TGTGCCAGCAGTAACGGACTAGCGGGTTACGAGCAGTACTTC.

The rearrangement joins TRBV9 to TRBJ1-3, with TRBD1 as a possible D gene (5 bases). The CDR3 is 15 residues long. V lost 1 base and J lost 3, with 11 bases in between. Germline loops: CDR1 SGDLS, CDR2 YYNGEE. In DNA form, the CDR3 reads TGTGCCAGCAGCGTACAGGGTTCTGATGGAAACACCATATATTTT. Its translation is CASSVQGSDGNTIYF.

The chain combines TRBV7-2 with TRBJ2-3; 8 bases align to TRBD2. Germline loops: CDR1 SGHTA, CDR2 FQGNSA. This CDR3 is built from 16 residues. Unmatched junction bases numbered 7, after V lost 5 bases and J lost 0 bases. CDR3 sequence: CASSRYSGMSTDTQYF. The CDR3, as DNA: TGTGCCAGCAGCAGATATAGCGGGATGAGCACAGATACGCAGTATTTT.

Written as DNA, the CDR3 is TGCGCCAGCAGCCAAGTAACAAGGAGAGAGCAGTTCTTC. This gives the protein CASSQVTRREQFF. V usage is TRBV4-3 and J usage is TRBJ2-1, with D hard to call. This CDR3 has 13 residues. CDR1 LGHNA and CDR2 YSLEER come from the germline V gene. The V gene lost 1 base and the J gene lost 10 bases, with 11 bases spanning the gap.

Only one count was recorded for this clone. This chain connects TRBV6-5 to TRBJ2-7, with a tentative D call TRBD1 (6 bases). The germline V and J ends were trimmed by 5 bases and 3 bases, with 14 bases remaining between them. The V gene's germline CDR1 is MNHEY and CDR2 SVGAGI. This CDR3 is built from 14 residues. CDR3 DNA sequence: TGTGCCAGCAGTAACCGGGACACCCTCTACGAGCAGTACTTC. Amino acid sequence: CASSNRDTLYEQYF.

The chain links TRBV7-2 to TRBJ2-3; no definite D call. From germline, CDR1 is SGHTA and CDR2 FQGNSA. CDR3 size: 14 residues. V lost 1 base and J 2 bases, leaving 7 bases between the germline ends. The CDR3 loop reads CASSLDGHTDTQYF. CDR3 sequence (DNA): TGTGCCAGCAGCTTAGACGGTCACACAGATACGCAGTATTTT.

This chain joins TRBV5-1 and TRBJ1-1, with D hard to call. Germline CDR1 SGHRS, CDR2 YFSETQ. CDR3 length equals 15 residues. With 4 bases removed from V and 0 bases from J, the gap between germline ends came to 13 bases. For the CDR3, the DNA is TGCGCCAGCAGCCATGGGAGGGTCCTGAACACTGAAGCTTTCTTT. Translated: CASSHGRVLNTEAFF.

The V and J genes are TRBV5-5 and TRBJ2-7; TRBD1 is a possible D gene (6 bases). The CDR3 contains 14 residues. V was pared by 2 bases and J by 3 bases, with 12 bases between. In germline, CDR1 is SGHKS, CDR2 YYEKEE (reference sequence). The DNA of the CDR3 is TGTGCCAGCAGCTTAGGGGGTATTCTCTACGAGCAGTACTTC. This translates into CASSLGGILYEQYF.

This clone has a single count. The V gene is TRBV6-1, the J gene TRBJ1-5, with 8 bases identical to TRBD1. The germline gives CDR1 MNHNS, CDR2 SASEGT. This CDR3 region has 14 residues. The V segment lost 5 bases and the J segment 6 bases; nucleotides outside the gene matches: 6. The CDR3 DNA reads TGTGCCAGCAGTCTAGACAGGGGAGGTCAGCCCCAGCATTTT. It translates to CASSLDRGGQPQHF.

Regarding this clone: Other DNA sequences in the same sample also yield this CDR3. The rearrangement uses TRBV11-3 and TRBJ2-1, with D tentatively TRBD2 (5 bases). The V gene's germline CDR1 is SGHNT and CDR2 YENEEA. V lost 1 base and J 8 bases, leaving 12 bases between the germline ends. CDR3 length equals 14 residues. The CDR3 DNA sequence: TGTGCCAGCAGCTTAGCAGCTAGCCTAGATGAGCAGTTCTTC. It specifies CASSLAASLDEQFF.

The rearrangement uses TRBV19 and TRBJ2-1; 7 bases are a match to TRBD2. Germline V gene sequence: CDR1 LNHDA, CDR2 SQIVND (reference sequence). The J segment lost 4 bases and the V segment lost 3 bases, leaving 6 bases of the junction unmatched. The CDR3 length is 15 residues. CDR3 amino acids: CASSIVASGYNEQFF. The CDR3, as DNA: TGTGCCAGTAGTATCGTGGCTAGCGGTTACAATGAGCAGTTCTTC.